One sample yielded the 24 T cell receptor beta chains listed below, sequenced in a study of cytomegalovirus exposure and HLA in healthy donors. The PCR used 60 Vbeta and 13 Jbeta primers. Generated by immunoSEQ multiplex PCR, the TCRdb table keeps only in-frame clones and is missing some. The table has about 82,000 clones, 60% to 80% seen once. The specimen sequenced was PBMCs. The source of these receptors is a man in his forties or fifties in good health and CMV-seronegative.

The chain is built from TRBV6-4 and TRBJ1-2; D gene unclear. V lost 0 bases to trimming and J lost 8 bases, with 10 bases between them. CDR1 is MRHNA and CDR2 is SNTAGT in the germline V gene. This CDR3 spans 13 amino acids. CDR3 loop: CASSDSEGVGYTF. The CDR3 DNA reads TGTGCCAGCAGTGACTCCGAGGGTGTAGGCTACACCTTC.

The rearrangement joins TRBV19 to TRBJ1-1; 7 bases map to TRBD1. The CDR3 length is 17 residues. V was clipped by 4 bases and J by 0 bases; unmatched bases: 11. Looked up from germline, CDR1 is LNHDA and CDR2 is SQIVND (reference sequence). The CDR3 protein is CASSRPQGKEMNTEAFF. The CDR3 nucleotides are TGTGCCAGTAGTAGACCACAGGGGAAGGAGATGAACACTGAAGCTTTCTTT.

The rearrangement joins TRBV27 to TRBJ1-1; TRBD1 matches at 8 bases. This CDR3 region has 17 residues. Trimming removed 3 bases from V and 3 bases from J; junction bases left unmatched: 12. The germline V gene has CDR1 MNHEY and CDR2 SMNVEV (reference sequence). The CDR3 spells CASSFLPQGVFHTEAFF. CDR3 nucleotide sequence: TGTGCCAGCAGTTTCCTTCCACAGGGGGTCTTTCACACTGAAGCTTTCTTT.

The V call is TRBV19, the J call TRBJ1-5; no clear D. From germline, CDR1 is LNHDA and CDR2 SQIVND (reference sequence). The CDR3 covers 16 residues. Trimming pared 3 bases from V and 0 bases from J, leaving 12 bases between. The CDR3 loop is CASSISVHPSNQPQHF. Written as DNA, the CDR3 is TGTGCCAGTAGTATTAGTGTGCACCCTAGCAATCAGCCCCAGCATTTT.

The table lists this clone with a count of one. The DNA for the CDR3 is TGTGCCAGTAGTATGGTGGCTAGCGGGGTCCAAGAGACCCAGTACTTC. Protein: CASSMVASGVQETQYF. The chain uses TRBV19 and TRBJ2-5, with 9 nucleotides matching TRBD2. The J segment lost 1 base and the V segment lost 3 bases, leaving 6 bases of the junction unmatched. The CDR3 sequence is 16 residues long. Looked up from germline, CDR1 is LNHDA and CDR2 is SQIVND (reference sequence).

The chain has TRBV9 and TRBJ2-7, with 7 positions matching TRBD2. Germline V gene data show CDR1 as SGDLS and CDR2 as YYNGEE. Unmatched junction bases numbered 12, after V lost 0 bases and J lost 6 bases. The CDR3 runs 16 residues. CDR3 nucleotide sequence: TGTGCCAGCAGCGTAGGCCAAGGGGCGAGGGAGGGCGAGCAGTACTTC. Its translation: CASSVGQGAREGEQYF.

The CDR3: CASSQDLLPSSYEQYF. The CDR3 DNA sequence: TGTGCCAGCAGCCAAGATCTACTTCCCTCCTCCTACGAGCAGTACTTC. The V and J genes are TRBV4-2 and TRBJ2-7, with D unresolved. Trimming removed 0 bases at V and 0 bases at J, with 12 bases between. This CDR3 spans 16 amino acids. Looked up from germline, CDR1 is LGHNA and CDR2 is YNFKEQ.

Many counts were recorded for this clone. The gene calls are TRBV7-9 and TRBJ2-3, with D maybe TRBD1 (5 bases). V was trimmed by 2 bases and J by 8 bases, leaving 17 bases between them. Per the germline V gene, CDR1 is SEHNR and CDR2 is FQNEAQ (reference sequence). CDR3 size: 15 residues. For the CDR3, the DNA is TGTGCCAGCAGCTTAAGTACAGGTCTCCGAGTTACGCAGTATTTT. This translates into CASSLSTGLRVTQYF. The full variable domain, completed using reference TRBV7-9 and TRBJ2-3, is DTGVSQNPRHKITKRGQNVTFRCDPISEHNRLYWYRQTLGQGPEFLTYFQNEAQLEKSRLLSDRFSAERPKGSFSTLEIQRTEQGDSAMYLCASSLSTGLRVTQYFGPGTRLTVL.

This clone was counted only a few times. The chain combines TRBV5-8 with TRBJ2-7; 9 bases are a match to TRBD2. V dropped 0 bases and J dropped 6; count of bases not matched to a gene: 13. The CDR3 contains 17 residues. CDR1 is SGHTS and CDR2 is YDEGEE in the germline V gene. CDR3 protein: CASSLVQRGAYSVEQYF. The CDR3 bases are TGTGCCAGCAGCTTGGTACAGCGGGGGGCCTACAGTGTCGAGCAGTACTTC.

The chain employs TRBV7-9 and TRBJ1-2, with no clear D. CDR1 and CDR2 (germline): SEHNR, FQNEAQ (reference sequence). The length of the CDR3 is 14 residues. The V end lost 5 bases, the J end lost 3 bases, and 13 bases lay between the germline ends. CDR3 bases: TGTGCCAGCAGCCCGAGTGGGAGCTACTATGGCTACACCTTC. It specifies CASSPSGSYYGYTF.

The chain carries TRBV7-2 and TRBJ2-1, with TRBD2 identical over 9 bases. The CDR3 sequence is 16 residues long. Trimming cost V 1 base and J 9 bases; bases outside gene matches: 10. CDR1 and CDR2 from the germline V gene are SGHTA and FQGNSA. CDR3 coding DNA: TGTGCCAGCAGCTTAGGGGTAGGCGGGGGGGGTGTTGAGCAGTTCTTC. It yields the protein CASSLGVGGGGVEQFF.

This chain links TRBV6-5 with TRBJ1-5; the D is unclear. Germline lookup yields CDR1 MNHEY and CDR2 SVGAGI. CDR3 length equals 14 residues. With 8 bases removed from V and 2 bases from J, the gap between germline ends came to 13 bases. CDR3 sequence: CASWARQGNQPQHF. Here the CDR3 DNA reads TGTGCCAGCTGGGCGCGTCAGGGCAATCAGCCCCAGCATTTT.

This clone was recorded once. The genes are TRBV10-3 and TRBJ1-1; maybe TRBD1 (6 bases). The germline V and J ends were trimmed by 10 bases and 8 bases, with 14 bases remaining between them. The V gene's germline CDR1 is ENHRY and CDR2 SYGVKD. The CDR3 covers 11 residues. The CDR3 here is CATGYDREAFF. CDR3 in DNA: TGTGCCACCGGATATGACAGGGAAGCTTTCTTT.

V and J are TRBV6-6 and TRBJ1-1; TRBD1 matches 7 bases. CDR1 and CDR2 (germline): MNHNY, SVGAGI (reference sequence). V trimming: 4 bases; J trimming: 5 bases; junction bases outside the gene matches: 7. This CDR3 has 14 residues. In DNA, the CDR3 is TGTGCCAGCAGTTTGACAGGGATTGGAACTGAAGCTTTCTTT. Encoded protein: CASSLTGIGTEAFF.

This sequence joins TRBV27 and TRBJ2-6; 9 nucleotides agree with TRBD1. Germline-derived CDR1 and CDR2 are MNHEY and SMNVEV (reference sequence). The CDR3 loop spans 17 amino acids. J lost 4 bases, V lost 5 bases, and 9 bases had no gene match. CDR3 nucleotides: TGTGCCAGCAGTAGACGGACAGGGGTAACCGGGGCCAACGTCCTGACTTTC. Its translation is CASSRRTGVTGANVLTF.

This chain joins TRBV5-4 and TRBJ2-1; D gene unclear. Germline V lookup: CDR1 SGHNT, CDR2 YYREEE (reference sequence). The germline V and J ends were trimmed by 4 bases and 1 base, with 15 bases remaining between them. The CDR3 is made up of 16 amino acids. The CDR3 sequence is CASSDTRSGSYNEQFF. In DNA, the CDR3 is TGTGCCAGCAGCGATACAAGGAGTGGGTCCTACAATGAGCAGTTCTTC.

This clone came up a few times. The V gene is TRBV5-1, the J gene TRBJ2-3; 11 bases agree with TRBD2. Germline V gene lookup returns CDR1 SGHRS and CDR2 YFSETQ. J gave up 3 bases and V 4 bases, and 10 bases lay outside the gene matches. This CDR3 is built from 17 residues. In DNA, the CDR3 is TGCGCCAGCAGCCGCACTAGCGGGGGCCGGGGGACAGATACGCAGTATTTT. It is translated as CASSRTSGGRGTDTQYF. Full variable domain (rest looked up from reference TRBV5-1 and TRBJ2-3): KAGVTQTPRYLIKTRGQQVTLSCSPISGHRSVSWYQQTPGQGLQFLFEYFSETQRNKGNFPGRFSGRQFSNSRSEMNVSTLELGDSALYLCASSRTSGGRGTDTQYFGPGTRLTVL.

The J gene is TRBJ2-3, the V gene TRBV25-1; unclear D gene. CDR3 length: 16 residues. V shed 1 base and J shed 0 bases, with 11 bases lying between them. Germline V gene lookup returns CDR1 MGHDK and CDR2 SYGVNS. The CDR3 DNA reads TGTGCCAGCAGTGAATCCCCCCTCGGGAGCACAGATACGCAGTATTTT. Amino acid sequence: CASSESPLGSTDTQYF.

This chain links TRBV6-5 with TRBJ1-1; D not resolved. Germline-derived CDR1 and CDR2 are MNHEY and SVGAGI. The CDR3 consists of 15 residues. The ends were cut back, 3 bases at V and 1 base at J, with 12 bases in the middle. The CDR3 DNA is TGTGCCAGCAGTTATTGGGGAGGGAGGAACACTGAAGCTTTCTTT. It encodes CASSYWGGRNTEAFF.

The CDR3 loop reads CASSLTGGTDTQYF. CDR3 coding DNA: TGTGCCAGTAGTCTAACAGGGGGCACAGATACGCAGTATTTT. The rearrangement links TRBV19 to TRBJ2-3, with 7 bases matching TRBD1. V lost 5 bases, J lost 1 base, and 3 bases stayed unmatched. CDR1 and CDR2 (germline): LNHDA, SQIVND (reference sequence). This CDR3 comprises 14 residues.

This sequence joins TRBV19 and TRBJ1-2; D perhaps matches TRBD1 (6 bases). The CDR3 extends over 15 amino acids. V lost 7 bases, J lost 1 base, and 16 bases lay in between. The germline gives CDR1 LNHDA, CDR2 SQIVND (reference sequence). CDR3 DNA sequence: TGTGCCAGTAAACCGGACAGCGCCCTTAACTATGGCTACACCTTC. Protein product: CASKPDSALNYGYTF.

The V gene is TRBV11-2, the J gene TRBJ2-2, with a possible D match to TRBD2 (6 bases). V shed 8 bases and J shed 5 bases, with 9 bases lying between them. CDR3 length equals 12 residues. Germline V gene lookup returns CDR1 SGHAT and CDR2 FQNNGV. The chain's CDR3 is CASGGGTGELFF. The DNA for the CDR3 is TGTGCCAGCGGAGGAGGGACCGGGGAGCTGTTTTTT.

This rearrangement joins TRBV27 to TRBJ1-2; TRBD1 matches at 8 bases. The V gene's germline CDR1 is MNHEY and CDR2 SMNVEV (reference sequence). The CDR3 runs 15 residues. The junction had 10 bases not matched to a gene; V was cut back by 2 bases and J by 8 bases. CDR3 DNA: TGTGCCAGCAGTTTAAATGGACAGGGACAAACCGGCTACACCTTC. It specifies CASSLNGQGQTGYTF.

CDR3 DNA: TGTGCCTGGAGTCCACAGGTGTCTTCCGGGGAGCTGTTTTTT. Residues: CAWSPQVSSGELFF. This sequence joins TRBV30 and TRBJ2-2; D may be TRBD1 (5 bases). V lost 2 bases to trimming and J lost 6 bases, with 13 bases between them. CDR1 and CDR2 from the germline V gene are GTSNPN and SVGIG (reference sequence). This CDR3 is built from 14 residues.